The 15 T cell receptor beta chains presented below share a single source sample, sequenced in a study of blood T cell repertoires in COVID-19. Data came from immunoSEQ multiplex PCR; TCRdb stores just in-frame clones and leaves some out. The profile covers a few hundred thousand clones, with 92% appearing a single time and roughly 20% taken by the ten largest. The material sequenced was PBMCs or T cells enriched from blood (not recorded which). The receptors shown here come from a woman aged 25-40 years who had recovered from COVID-19.

This chain joins TRBV6-1 and TRBJ1-4; no clear D. The CDR3 spans 15 residues. Between the trimmed V and J ends, which lost 2 bases and 6 bases, there was a span of 13 bases. Germline values: CDR1 MNHNS, CDR2 SASEGT. In DNA, the CDR3 is TGTGCCAGCAGTGAACCCTATACTACGGATGAAAAACTGTTTTTT. Translating gives CASSEPYTTDEKLFF.

With regard to this clone: The same CDR3 is also encoded by other DNA sequences in this sample. The chain recombines TRBV7-2 with TRBJ1-2; possible D gene TRBD1, 6 bases. V lost 1 base, J lost 8 bases, and 8 bases lay in between. The CDR3 contains 12 residues. Germline V CDR1 and CDR2: SGHTA, FQGNSA. The CDR3 reads CASSLGGLGYTF. CDR3 in DNA: TGTGCCAGCAGCTTAGGGGGGCTCGGCTACACCTTC.

The CDR3 region is CATSDPGRRGGEQYF. Written as DNA, the CDR3 is TGTGCCACCAGTGACCCCGGGCGTAGGGGTGGCGAGCAGTACTTC. This chain links TRBV24-1 with TRBJ2-7; D is possibly TRBD1 (5 bases). Germline V CDR1 and CDR2: KGHDR, SFDVKD. The V end lost 4 bases, the J end lost 6 bases, and 18 bases lay between the germline ends. CDR3 length: 15 amino acids.

The chain carries TRBV19 and TRBJ1-5; possibly TRBD1 for D (5 bases). CDR1 is LNHDA and CDR2 is SQIVND in the germline V gene (reference sequence). The CDR3 runs 13 residues. Trimming removed 5 bases from V and 9 bases from J, with 14 bases in between. The CDR3 is CASSLAGWSPQHF. CDR3 sequence (DNA): TGTGCCAGTAGTTTGGCAGGGTGGTCGCCCCAGCATTTT.

V and J are TRBV13 and TRBJ2-2; a possible D gene is TRBD2 (5 bases). Germline V gene sequence: CDR1 PRHDT, CDR2 FYEKMQ (reference sequence). This CDR3 spans 14 amino acids. Trimming took off 5 bases at V and 0 bases at J, with 7 bases between the two ends. CDR3 amino acids: CASSPGTNTGELFF. The DNA for the CDR3 is TGTGCCAGCAGCCCCGGGACGAACACCGGGGAGCTGTTTTTT.

The rearrangement uses TRBV19 and TRBJ2-7; the D gene is possibly TRBD2 (6 bases). Germline CDR1 reads LNHDA; CDR2 reads SQIVND (reference sequence). Trimming stripped 6 bases from V and 0 bases from J, with 18 bases between. The CDR3 runs to 16 residues. The CDR3 region has the DNA TGTGCCAGTAGCCTCTCGACTGGGGGGAGCTCCTACGAGCAGTACTTC. It codes for CASSLSTGGSSYEQYF.

The chain is built from TRBV28 and TRBJ2-7, with D tentatively TRBD2 (5 bases). Germline lookup yields CDR1 MDHEN and CDR2 SYDVKM. This CDR3 spans 15 amino acids. V lost 5 bases and J lost 4, with 18 bases in between. In DNA form, the CDR3 reads TGTGCCAGCAGTCCACTGACATTGGGGAGATACGAGCAGTACTTC. It specifies CASSPLTLGRYEQYF.

For the CDR3, the DNA is TGCGCCAGCAGCCAAGATGTAGGGACAGATGGCTACACCTTC. Its protein is CASSQDVGTDGYTF. The chain employs TRBV4-3 and TRBJ1-2; 7 nucleotides agree with TRBD1. The V gene end was trimmed by 0 bases and the J gene end by 6 bases; junction bases not matched to a gene: 4. Germline V gene data show CDR1 as LGHNA and CDR2 as YSLEER. The length of the CDR3 is 14 residues.

The chain employs TRBV4-1 and TRBJ2-7, with no clear D. The V gene's germline CDR1 is MGHRA and CDR2 YSYEKL. The CDR3 length is 12 residues. V was cut by 0 bases and J by 4 bases, with 4 bases left in between. CDR3 sequence reads: CASSQDLYEQYF. The CDR3 bases are TGCGCCAGCAGCCAAGATCTTTACGAGCAGTACTTC.

This chain links TRBV19 with TRBJ2-1, with D possibly matching TRBD2 (5 bases). The germline V gene encodes CDR1 LNHDA and CDR2 SQIVND (reference sequence). The CDR3 consists of 16 residues. V lost 5 bases and J lost 1, with 15 bases in between. The CDR3 region has the DNA TGTGCCAGTAGTTCGCTCGGGATGATTTCCTACAATGAGCAGTTCTTC. The encoded protein is CASSSLGMISYNEQFF.

This chain uses TRBV4-1 with TRBJ2-7; D is uncertain. With 0 bases removed from V and 6 bases from J, the gap between germline ends came to 12 bases. This CDR3 contains 14 residues. Germline V gene sequence: CDR1 MGHRA, CDR2 YSYEKL. This CDR3 is CASSQDSRSIEQYF. CDR3 DNA sequence: TGCGCCAGCAGCCAAGATAGCCGGAGCATCGAGCAGTACTTC.

J is TRBJ2-7 and V is TRBV4-1; 7 positions agree with TRBD2. Germline-derived CDR1 and CDR2 are MGHRA and YSYEKL. Trimming cost V 1 base and J 6 bases; bases outside gene matches: 3. The CDR3 covers 13 residues. This chain's CDR3 is CASSQVWGGEQYF. As DNA, the CDR3 is TGCGCCAGCAGCCAAGTGTGGGGGGGCGAGCAGTACTTC.

The V call is TRBV7-9, the J call TRBJ1-6; D unclear. The CDR3 covers 13 residues. Germline loops: CDR1 SEHNR, CDR2 FQNEAQ (reference sequence). V was pared by 5 bases and J by 10 bases, with 12 bases between. CDR3 region: CASSPVQESPLHF. Written as DNA, the CDR3 is TGTGCCAGCAGCCCAGTCCAGGAATCACCCCTCCACTTT.

V gene TRBV28 combines with J gene TRBJ1-2; D unclear. CDR3 length equals 11 residues. Germline values: CDR1 MDHEN, CDR2 SYDVKM. The V end was cut by 2 bases, the J end by 8 bases, with 6 bases between. The DNA for the CDR3 is TGTGCCAGCAGTTTAGCCGGGGGCTACACCTTC. This sequence encodes CASSLAGGYTF.

This clone has only one observation. DNA for the CDR3: TGCAGTGCTGTGGACAGGGGCGAGCAGTACTTC. This codes for CSAVDRGEQYF. The rearrangement links TRBV20-1 to TRBJ2-7; 9 bases match TRBD1. Germline CDR1 reads DFQATT; CDR2 reads SNEGSKA (reference sequence). After removal of 5 bases from V and 6 bases from J, the junction contained 2 bases not matched to a gene. This CDR3 contains 11 residues.